This note documents a single TCR beta chain sequence. Per the original methods: Nucleated cell number was recorded as an estimate derived from reference gene primer amplification. TCRdb keeps only in-frame clones here, not all; method: immunoSEQ multiplex PCR. V, J and clone size reflect that table, while D and trimming were determined from the DNA. The repertoire includes roughly 70,000 clones, 80% of them detected once, and about 18% sits in the top ten. The sample belongs to a study of blood T cell repertoires in COVID-19. Background on the study: Sites in the United States, Italy and Spain provided acute and convalescent COVID-19 samples. T cells, B-cell-depleted T cells, or PBMCs provided the cDNA or gDNA that served as material.

V lost 4 bases to trimming and J lost 6 bases; unmatched junction nucleotides: 12. The germline gives CDR1 SGDLS, CDR2 YYNGEE. CDR3 length: 17 amino acids. V usage is TRBV9 and J usage is TRBJ2-3, with TRBD2 identical over 12 bases. Sequencing input: peripheral blood. The source is a man aged 70 or older who had recovered from COVID-19. CDR3 sequence (DNA): TGTGCCAGCAGCTTATCGACTAGCGGGAGACTTACGGATACGCAGTATTTT. This gives the protein CASSLSTSGRLTDTQYF.